The 9 T cell receptor beta chains below were found in one sample sequenced in a study of siplizumab effects on memory and regulatory T cells. Clones were read by immunoSEQ multiplex PCR, and TCRdb kept only the in-frame ones, dropping some. The sample includes tens of thousands of clones, 85% to 95% of them seen just once. The material sequenced was CD8+ T cells sorted from blood. These receptors came from a human donor in good health.

In this sample, this clone turned up a few times. V and J are TRBV30 and TRBJ2-1; weak D call: TRBD1 (6 bases). V lost 0 bases, J lost 8 bases, and 20 bases lay in between. The germline V gene has CDR1 GTSNPN and CDR2 SVGIG (reference sequence). This CDR3 has 16 residues. CDR3 protein: CAWSVRGDNIGDEQFF. The CDR3 DNA is TGTGCCTGGAGTGTAAGAGGGGACAATATCGGGGATGAGCAGTTCTTC. Drawing the rest from reference TRBV30 and TRBJ2-1, the complete variable domain is SQTIHQWPATLVQPVGSPLSLECTVEGTSNPNLYWYRQAAGRGLQLLFYSVGIGQISSEVPQNLSASRPQDRQFILSSKKLLLSDSGFYLCAWSVRGDNIGDEQFFGPGTRLTVL.

This clone was seen just once. The chain employs TRBV6-1 and TRBJ2-7; tentative D call: TRBD2 (7 bases). V lost 9 bases and J lost 2, with 11 bases in between. The CDR3 contains 12 residues. Germline CDR1 is MNHNS and CDR2 is SASEGT. The DNA for the CDR3 is TGTGCCAGGGGGGGGCCCCCCTACGAGCAGTACTTC. Translating it yields CARGGPPYEQYF.

This clone was picked up one time. The rearrangement joins TRBV28 to TRBJ1-5; TRBD1 aligns across 9 bases. The V segment lost 4 bases and the J segment 5 bases; nucleotides outside the gene matches: 12. This CDR3 region has 17 residues. CDR1 and CDR2 from the germline V gene are MDHEN and SYDVKM. The chain's CDR3 is CASSYLGTGIIDQPQHF. CDR3 nucleotide sequence: TGTGCCAGCAGTTATCTTGGGACAGGGATAATAGATCAGCCCCAGCATTTT.

This clone was seen more than once but under ten times. The chain couples TRBV19 to TRBJ1-1, with D perhaps matching TRBD1 (6 bases). V shed 5 bases and J shed 3 bases, with 16 bases lying between them. This CDR3 spans 15 amino acids. The germline V gene has CDR1 LNHDA and CDR2 SQIVND (reference sequence). CDR3 nucleotide sequence: TGTGCCAGTAGTTTACAGGGTGCGGGAGACACTGAAGCTTTCTTT. It encodes CASSLQGAGDTEAFF. Based on the CDR3 plus reference TRBV19 and TRBJ1-1, the full variable domain is DGGITQSPKYLFRKEGQNVTLSCEQNLNHDAMYWYRQDPGQGLRLIYYSQIVNDFQKGDIAEGYSVSREKKESFPLTVTSAQKNPTAFYLCASSLQGAGDTEAFFGQGTRLTVV.

The rearrangement joins TRBV7-9 to TRBJ1-2; D not resolved. This CDR3 is 12 amino acids long. The germline CDR1 and CDR2 sequences are SEHNR and FQNEAQ (reference sequence). The ends were cut back, 2 bases at V and 3 bases at J, with 4 bases in the middle. CDR3 in DNA: TGTGCCAGCAGCTTATCAGACTATGGCTACACCTTC. Its translation: CASSLSDYGYTF.

V usage is TRBV6-5 and J usage is TRBJ2-1; tentatively, D is TRBD2 (6 bases). The V and J ends lost 0 bases and 5 bases respectively, with 11 bases between them. The CDR3 is made up of 15 amino acids. Germline assignment: CDR1 MNHEY and CDR2 SVGAGI. This chain's CDR3 is CASSYSGTLDNEQFF. CDR3 DNA: TGTGCCAGCAGTTACTCCGGGACTCTCGACAATGAGCAGTTCTTC.

The V call is TRBV28, the J call TRBJ2-7, with D unclear. Trimming shortened V by 3 bases and J by 7 bases, and 10 bases separated the two germline ends. The V gene's germline CDR1 is MDHEN and CDR2 SYDVKM. CDR3 length equals 12 residues. The CDR3 bases are TGTGCCAGCAGTTTTGGCATGGGGGAGCAGTACTTC. This gives the protein CASSFGMGEQYF.

This chain links TRBV9 with TRBJ2-5; D perhaps matches TRBD1 (5 bases). Germline V gene sequence: CDR1 SGDLS, CDR2 YYNGEE. V dropped 3 bases and J dropped 0 bases, with 9 bases sitting between them. The CDR3 consists of 14 residues. The CDR3 nucleotides are TGTGCCAGCAGCGGAACAGGACACCAAGAGACCCAGTACTTC. Its translation is CASSGTGHQETQYF.

This sequence joins TRBV28 and TRBJ1-2; D is unresolved. The CDR3 consists of 12 residues. The germline CDR1 and CDR2 sequences are MDHEN and SYDVKM. Between the trimmed V and J ends, which lost 5 bases and 8 bases, there was a span of 12 bases. In DNA, the CDR3 is TGTGCCAGCAGTGAGGACGGCGGGGGCTACACCTTC. Its translation is CASSEDGGGYTF.